Shown below are 17 T cell receptor beta chains from a single sample sequenced in a study of identical twins. TCRdb redid the calling of the 5' RACE reads with MiXCR, one entry per CDR3 protein. The data hold roughly 630,000 distinct CDR3 sequences, with 7.1% observed a single time. A further study also used this sample, focusing on yellow fever vaccine responses in identical twins.

The sequenced sample consisted of PBMCs. The source is a woman younger than 35 in good health.

The chain joins TRBV11-1 to TRBJ1-6; D call uncertain. The CDR3 runs to 17 residues. CDR1 is SGHAT, CDR2 FQDESV, per germline (reference sequence). V gave up 5 bases and J gave up 7 bases, with 21 bases separating them. The CDR3 region has the DNA TGTGCCAGCAGCGAAACGATATATTGGCAGGCGAATTCACCCCTCCACTTT. Its protein product is CASSETIYWQANSPLHF.

In its sample, this clonotype was seen many times. This chain joins TRBV12-3 or TRBV12-4 and TRBJ2-1; 11 nucleotides match TRBD2. V shed 6 bases and J 4 bases; nucleotides not matched to a gene: 8. The CDR3 is 16 amino acids. Here the CDR3 DNA reads TGTGCCAGCAGATCCACTAGCGGGGGACGATACAATGAGCAGTTCTTC. It yields the protein CASRSTSGGRYNEQFF.

This clonotype was recorded at least ten times. The gene calls are TRBV4-2 and TRBJ2-5; a weak D match, TRBD1 (6 bases). The CDR3 length is 15 residues. V gave up 0 bases and J gave up 1 base, with 9 bases separating them. From germline, CDR1 is LGHNA and CDR2 YNFKEQ. The CDR3 DNA follows: TGTGCCAGCAGCCAAGAGGGGGCCTTCCAAGAGACCCAGTACTTC. The encoded protein is CASSQEGAFQETQYF.

This clonotype was counted between two and nine times. The V call is TRBV9, the J call TRBJ1-2; D unresolved. Germline values: CDR1 SGDLS, CDR2 YYNGEE. The V end lost 0 bases, the J end lost 1 base, and 7 bases lay between the germline ends. The CDR3 contains 14 residues. In DNA, the CDR3 is TGTGCCAGCAGCGTAGGTGGCCTTAACTATGGCTACACCTTC. Translated: CASSVGGLNYGYTF.

This clonotype showed up just a few times. V usage is TRBV3-1 and J usage is TRBJ1-5; no clear D gene. The CDR3 runs to 15 residues. Trimming removed 1 base at V and 3 bases at J, with 10 bases between. Germline V gene data show CDR1 as LGHDT and CDR2 as YNNKEL (reference sequence). CDR3 sequence reads: CASSQVLGNNQPQHF. DNA of the CDR3: TGTGCCAGCAGCCAAGTCTTGGGAAACAATCAGCCCCAGCATTTT.

The genes are TRBV20-1 and TRBJ1-1, with D possibly TRBD1 on 6 matching bases. The CDR3 runs 13 residues. Germline assignment: CDR1 DFQATT and CDR2 SNEGSKA (reference sequence). Trimming stripped 3 bases from V and 0 bases from J, with 8 bases between. The DNA of the CDR3 is TGCAGTGCTAGGGGGGACATGAACACTGAAGCTTTCTTT. Translated, it gives CSARGDMNTEAFF.

There are a few counts of this clonotype. The chain combines TRBV5-1 with TRBJ2-3; 11 bases line up with TRBD1. The junction had 3 bases not matched to a gene; V was cut back by 4 bases and J by 2 bases. CDR1 and CDR2 (germline): SGHRS, YFSETQ. This CDR3 comprises 15 residues. As DNA, the CDR3 is TGCGCCAGCAGCAGGACAGGGGGCCTCACAGATACGCAGTATTTT. Residues: CASSRTGGLTDTQYF.

Ten or more counts support this clonotype. The genes are TRBV3-1 and TRBJ2-7; tentative D call: TRBD2 (7 bases). The CDR3 runs 15 residues. V was clipped by 0 bases and J by 4 bases, with 13 bases between them. Looked up from germline, CDR1 is LGHDT and CDR2 is YNNKEL (reference sequence). This CDR3 is CASSQDRGAGYEQYF. The CDR3 region has the DNA TGTGCCAGCAGCCAAGATCGGGGGGCAGGTTACGAGCAGTACTTC.

In its sample, this clonotype was seen many times. The CDR3 nucleotides are TGTGCCAGCGGCCCGGATACGCAGTATTTT. As protein: CASGPDTQYF. The gene calls are TRBV12-3 or TRBV12-4 and TRBJ2-3; D remains unclear. Deletions cut 8 bases from V and 6 bases from J, with 6 bases between. This CDR3 is 10 amino acids long.

This clonotype was detected a few times. CDR3 DNA: TGCGCCAGCAGCCAAGATAGGGACACAATAATGAAAAGGCTGTTTTTT. It translates to CASSQDRDTIMKRLFF. The V gene is TRBV4-1, the J gene TRBJ1-4; a weak D match, TRBD1 (6 bases). From germline, CDR1 is MGHRA and CDR2 YSYEKL. CDR3 size: 16 residues. V lost 0 bases, J lost 14 bases, and 22 bases lay in between.

The table lists this clonotype with a few counts. The chain uses TRBV10-2 and TRBJ2-7; D remains ambiguous. CDR3 size: 14 residues. CDR1 WSHSY and CDR2 SAAADI come from the germline V gene. V was shortened by 3 bases and J by 3 bases, with 12 bases between the two germline ends. This chain's CDR3 is CASSDQGRFYEQYV. CDR3 nucleotides: TGCGCCAGCAGTGACCAAGGTCGTTTCTACGAGCAGTACGTC.

V usage is TRBV6-1 and J usage is TRBJ1-4; TRBD1 aligns across 9 bases. Germline trimming cut 7 bases from V and 6 bases from J; bases unmatched to any gene: 9. Germline V gene data show CDR1 as MNHNS and CDR2 as SASEGT. There are 15 residues in the CDR3. This CDR3 is CASKLGQGGDEKLFF. In nucleotides, the CDR3 is TGTGCCAGCAAGCTGGGACAGGGTGGGGATGAAAAACTGTTTTTT.

This clonotype came up a few times. V gene TRBV5-6 combines with J gene TRBJ1-2, with D perhaps matching TRBD1 (5 bases). The CDR3 loop spans 15 amino acids. Trimming removed 3 bases from V and 5 bases from J, with 17 bases in between. CDR1 and CDR2 (germline): SGHDT, YYEEEE. CDR3 residues: CASSSNTGTDYGYTF. The CDR3 DNA reads TGTGCCAGCAGCTCAAACACCGGGACCGATTATGGCTACACCTTC.

This clonotype was recorded a few times. The chain uses TRBV15 and TRBJ1-4; no clear D gene. CDR3 length: 12 residues. CDR1 LNHNV and CDR2 YYDKDF come from the germline V gene (reference sequence). Between the trimmed V and J ends, which lost 8 bases and 8 bases, there was a span of 12 bases. Here the CDR3 reads CATSPKEEKLFF. CDR3 bases: TGTGCCACCTCACCTAAGGAGGAAAAACTGTTTTTT.

This clonotype was recorded at least ten times. The chain uses TRBV5-1 and TRBJ2-2; D tentatively reads TRBD1 or TRBD2 (5 bases each). The CDR3 totals 15 residues. Germline values: CDR1 SGHRS, CDR2 YFSETQ. The V gene lost 4 bases and the J gene lost 2 bases, with 12 bases spanning the gap. CDR3 nucleotides: TGCGCCAGCAGCGAGCGAGGGGATAACACCGGGGAGCTGTTTTTT. Translating it yields CASSERGDNTGELFF.

This clonotype has ten or more counts. The chain joins TRBV7-2 to TRBJ1-2; 8 nucleotides line up with TRBD1. V lost 5 bases and J lost 5; bases outside the gene matches: 7. Looked up from germline, CDR1 is SGHTA and CDR2 is FQGNSA. The CDR3 has 14 amino acids. The CDR3 region is CASSPQGDKYGYTF. The CDR3 DNA reads TGTGCCAGCAGCCCACAGGGGGATAAGTATGGCTACACCTTC.

This clonotype was observed a few times. The chain couples TRBV5-1 to TRBJ1-4, with TRBD1 matching over 8 bases. V shed 4 bases, J shed 8 bases, and the junction held 10 bases outside the gene matches. Germline V gene sequence: CDR1 SGHRS, CDR2 YFSETQ. The CDR3 consists of 15 residues. CDR3 sequence: CASSPSTGEGEKLFF. The CDR3 DNA reads TGCGCCAGCAGCCCCTCGACAGGGGAAGGGGAAAAACTGTTTTTT.